This TCR beta chain was recovered during a study of T cell responses to AZD1222 COVID-19 vaccine. About this clone: Its target is not known.

From germline, CDR1 is ENHRY and CDR2 SYGVKD. This CDR3 is built from 14 residues. V was cut by 4 bases and J by 0 bases, with 7 bases left in between. General study results and limits: Seropositive AZD1222 recipients at baseline numbered only five or six. Reportedly, nearly half the spike-specific TCRs target unmutated variant regions. The donor group comprised mostly white British people and more females; the analysis possibly underestimated clonal diversity.

Clones were read by immunoSEQ multiplex PCR, and TCRdb kept only the in-frame ones, dropping some. The table lists roughly 160,000 clones, 93% of them singletons. This chain joins TRBV10-3 and TRBJ1-3, with unresolved D. This TCR was sampled from an adult in good health. The input for sequencing was peripheral blood, taken on day 0 of AZD1222 vaccination. The chain's CDR3 is CAISGTVSGNTIYF. CDR3 nucleotide sequence: TGTGCCATCAGTGGGACGGTCTCTGGAAACACCATATATTTT.